The clone carrying this T cell receptor beta chain was detected only a few times. The same CDR3 is also encoded by other DNA sequences in this sample. The source of the sample is a study of blood T cell repertoires in COVID-19. About the study: Collection of acute and convalescent COVID-19 samples took place in the United States, Italy and Spain. T cells, B-cell-depleted T cells, or PBMCs supplied cDNA or gDNA.

The V gene end was trimmed by 4 bases and the J gene end by 2 bases; junction bases not matched to a gene: 3. Looked up from germline, CDR1 is KGHSH and CDR2 is LQKENI. The CDR3 is made up of 14 amino acids. In the original processing: Amplification from reference gene primers served as the basis for estimated nucleated cell counts. The method was immunoSEQ multiplex PCR; TCRdb's version includes in-frame clones alone and lacks a portion of them. V and J calls and clone size are copied from that table; D and trimming were computed from the DNA. The repertoire has around 200,000 clones, approximately 85% of them found once; the top ten carry 4% to 5%.

V usage is TRBV18 and J usage is TRBJ2-5; 8 bases match TRBD2. Sample: peripheral blood. This clonotype was obtained from a woman older than 75 with acute or convalescent COVID-19. The CDR3 DNA follows: TGTGCCAGCTCACAAGGACTAGCTCAAGAGACCCAGTACTTC. This sequence encodes CASSQGLAQETQYF.